The source of this TCR beta chain is a study of synovial regulatory T cells in juvenile arthritis. Whole-study results and caveats: Blood Treg cells that were inflammation-associated showed lower TCR diversity than other blood Treg cells.

The CDR3 totals 17 residues. No DNA is listed. CDR1 and CDR2 from the germline V gene are SGHRS and YFSETQ. Roughly 11-patient cohort: about 11 active juvenile idiopathic arthritis patients, 3 polyarticular, 8 oligoarticular. This clone is medium-sized by frequency. The antigen remains unidentified. Sequenced by immunoSEQ multiplex PCR; TCRdb stores in-frame clones only, minus some. The sample totals about 1,300 clones. The specimen was Treg cells from blood. Subset of the sample: HLA-DR+ inflammation-associated blood Treg cells. This chain uses TRBV5-1 with TRBJ2-6. The TCR originated in a donor between 2 and 29 years old with juvenile idiopathic arthritis. The CDR3: CASSPAKLSSGANVLTF.